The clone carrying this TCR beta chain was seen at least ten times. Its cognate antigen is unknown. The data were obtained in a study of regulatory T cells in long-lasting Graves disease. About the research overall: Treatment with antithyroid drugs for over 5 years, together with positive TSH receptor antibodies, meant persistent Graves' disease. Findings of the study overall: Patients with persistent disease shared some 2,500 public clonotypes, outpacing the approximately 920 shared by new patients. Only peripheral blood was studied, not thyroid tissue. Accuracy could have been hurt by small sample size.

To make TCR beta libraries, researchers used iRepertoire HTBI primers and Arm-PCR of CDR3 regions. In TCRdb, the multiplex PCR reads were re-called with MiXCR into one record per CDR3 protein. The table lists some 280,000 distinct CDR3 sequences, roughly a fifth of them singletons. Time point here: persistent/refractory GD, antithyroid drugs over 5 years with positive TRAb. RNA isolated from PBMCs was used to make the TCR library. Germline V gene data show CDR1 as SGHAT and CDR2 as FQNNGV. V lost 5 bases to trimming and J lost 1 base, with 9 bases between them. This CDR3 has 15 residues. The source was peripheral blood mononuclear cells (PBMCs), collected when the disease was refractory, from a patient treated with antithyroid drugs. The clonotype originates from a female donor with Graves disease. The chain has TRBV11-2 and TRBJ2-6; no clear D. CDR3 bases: TGTGCCAGCAGCCCGACGGAATCTGGGGCCAACGTCCTGACTTTC. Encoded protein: CASSPTESGANVLTF.